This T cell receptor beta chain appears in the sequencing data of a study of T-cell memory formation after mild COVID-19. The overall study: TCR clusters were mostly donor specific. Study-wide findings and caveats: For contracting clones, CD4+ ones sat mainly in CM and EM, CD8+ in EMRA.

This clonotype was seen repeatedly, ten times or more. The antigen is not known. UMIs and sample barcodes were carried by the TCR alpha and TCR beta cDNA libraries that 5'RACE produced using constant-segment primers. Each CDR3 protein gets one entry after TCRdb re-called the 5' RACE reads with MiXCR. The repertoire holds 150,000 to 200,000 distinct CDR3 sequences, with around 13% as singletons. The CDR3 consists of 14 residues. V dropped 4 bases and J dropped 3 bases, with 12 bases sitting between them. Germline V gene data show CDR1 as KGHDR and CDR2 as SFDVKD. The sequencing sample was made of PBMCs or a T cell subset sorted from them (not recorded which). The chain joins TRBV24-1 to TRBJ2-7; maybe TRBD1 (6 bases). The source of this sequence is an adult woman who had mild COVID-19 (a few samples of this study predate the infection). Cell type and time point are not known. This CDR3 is CATSDPDRNYEQYF. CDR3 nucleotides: TGTGCCACCAGTGACCCGGACAGAAACTACGAGCAGTACTTC.